What follows are 28 T cell receptor beta chains derived from one specimen sequenced in a study of Graves' ophthalmopathy and Graves' hyperthyroidism. Amplified TCR beta CDR3 regions were obtained using RNA transcripts as template. A first-round RT-PCR used HTBI primers, followed by a second-round multiplex PCR. TCRdb redid the calling of the multiplex PCR reads with MiXCR, one entry per CDR3 protein. The repertoire holds more than 1,000,000 distinct CDR3 sequences, with less than 45% as singletons. The sequenced sample consisted of peripheral blood or thyroid tissue (not recorded which). The receptors shown here come from an adult man with Graves' hyperthyroidism.

This clonotype appeared many times. The chain links TRBV5-4 to TRBJ1-5; TRBD1 is a possible D gene (6 bases). The CDR3 is made up of 16 amino acids. Per germline, CDR1 SGHNT and CDR2 YYREEE (reference sequence). Trimming took off 5 bases at V and 4 bases at J, with 19 bases between the two ends. The CDR3 coding sequence is TGTGCCAGCAGTCCTCCGGGACACCAAGGGAATCAGCCCCAGCATTTT. Its protein product is CASSPPGHQGNQPQHF. The full variable domain, with the rest looked up from reference TRBV5-4 and TRBJ1-5, is ETGVTQSPTHLIKTRGQQVTLRCSSQSGHNTVSWYQQALGQGPQFIFQYYREEENGRGNFPPRFSGLQFPNYSSELNVNALELDDSALYLCASSPPGHQGNQPQHFGDGTRLSIL.

This clonotype was seen repeatedly, ten times or more. The chain uses TRBV2 and TRBJ1-1; perhaps TRBD1 as D (6 bases). The CDR3 contains 15 residues. The V gene lost 5 bases and the J gene lost 0 bases, with 13 bases spanning the gap. Germline values: CDR1 SNHLY, CDR2 FYNNEI. The CDR3 loop is CASSIYRAMNTEAFF. For the CDR3, the DNA is TGTGCCAGCAGTATATACAGGGCAATGAACACTGAAGCTTTCTTT.

CDR3 sequence reads: CASRWTDSAYEQYF. CDR3 DNA sequence: TGTGCCAGCAGGTGGACAGACTCGGCCTACGAGCAGTACTTC. This chain connects TRBV2 to TRBJ2-7; D perhaps matches TRBD1 (6 bases). V lost 6 bases to trimming and J lost 2 bases, with 14 bases between them. This CDR3 has 14 amino acids. CDR1 is SNHLY, CDR2 FYNNEI, per germline.

This clonotype was recorded a few times. Compared with germline, one end of the junction differs, possibly owing to a read error. The chain recombines TRBV7-9 with TRBJ2-2, with TRBD1 identical over 9 bases. Germline V gene sequence: CDR1 SEHNR, CDR2 FQNEAQ (reference sequence). The CDR3 loop spans 17 amino acids. CDR3 sequence reads: CASSKWTGVLNTRELFF. Written as DNA, the CDR3 is TGTGCCAGCAGCAAATGGACAGGGGTCTTAAACACCAGGGAGCTGTTTTTT.

V gene TRBV3-1 combines with J gene TRBJ1-1, with TRBD1 matching 8 bases. CDR1 LGHDT and CDR2 YNNKEL come from the germline V gene (reference sequence). After removal of 6 bases from V and 4 bases from J, the junction contained 10 bases not matched to a gene. The CDR3 is 15 residues long. The CDR3: CASRLMGQASTEAFF. The CDR3 DNA reads TGTGCCAGCAGGCTAATGGGACAGGCAAGCACTGAAGCTTTCTTT.

Turning to this clonotype: Here the CDR3 omits its conserved ending phenylalanine or tryptophan, so a read error is the likely source. This chain connects TRBV29-1 to TRBJ1-2; 9 positions agree with TRBD1. The CDR3 spans 14 residues. V lost 7 bases, J lost 4 bases, and 10 bases stayed unmatched. Germline loops: CDR1 SQVTM, CDR2 ANQGSEA. In DNA, the CDR3 is TGCAGCGACCTCTCCCGGGACAGGGTCTATGGCTACACCCTC. Amino acids: CSDLSRDRVYGYTL.

V and J are TRBV2 and TRBJ2-3; the D gene could be TRBD1 or TRBD2 (6 bases each). Trimming removed 7 bases at V and 0 bases at J, with 14 bases between. The CDR3 length is 15 residues. CDR1 and CDR2 from the germline V gene are SNHLY and FYNNEI. The CDR3 protein is CASILGGFSTDTQYF. CDR3 DNA sequence: TGTGCCAGCATCTTAGGGGGGTTTAGCACAGATACGCAGTATTTT.

This clonotype occurred many times. The rearrangement links TRBV7-9 to TRBJ1-1; D uncertain. The germline CDR1 and CDR2 sequences are SEHNR and FQNEAQ (reference sequence). The CDR3 has 14 residues. V was shortened by 1 base and J by 0 bases, with 6 bases between the two germline ends. The DNA for the CDR3 is TGTGCCAGCAGCTTAGTTCGGCTGAACACTGAAGCTTTCTTT. Translated: CASSLVRLNTEAFF.

Ten or more counts support this clonotype. CDR3 DNA: TGTGCCAGTAGTACTCCGGGACAAGCCTCTGGAAACACCATATATTTT. Amino acid sequence: CASSTPGQASGNTIYF. The chain is built from TRBV19 and TRBJ1-3; a weak D match, TRBD1 (6 bases). V was trimmed by 4 bases and J by 0 bases, leaving 13 bases between them. In germline, CDR1 is LNHDA, CDR2 SQIVND (reference sequence). This CDR3 comprises 16 residues.

In its sample, this clonotype was seen many times. This rearrangement joins TRBV7-8 to TRBJ2-5; 9 nucleotides align to TRBD2. Looked up from germline, CDR1 is SGHVS and CDR2 is FQNEAQ. V was pared by 5 bases and J by 5 bases, with 6 bases of the junction left unmatched. CDR3 length: 14 amino acids. This CDR3 is CASSAQSGRETQYF. CDR3 in DNA: TGTGCCAGCAGCGCTCAGAGCGGGAGGGAGACCCAGTACTTC.

This clonotype appeared a few times. The chain links TRBV6-5 to TRBJ2-7, with 12 bases that match TRBD1. The CDR3 is made up of 15 amino acids. The V gene's germline CDR1 is MNHEY and CDR2 SVGAGI. Trimming at V came to 5 bases and at J to 6 bases, leaving 8 bases not matched to a gene. CDR3 region: CASSRPGQGAGEQYF. For the CDR3, the DNA is TGTGCCAGCAGTCGTCCGGGACAGGGGGCAGGCGAGCAGTACTTC.

V is TRBV7-8 and J is TRBJ1-1, with TRBD1 matching over 7 bases. Germline loops: CDR1 SGHVS, CDR2 FQNEAQ. This CDR3 is 14 amino acids long. With 1 base clipped from V and 6 bases from J, the junction kept 5 bases outside the gene matches. CDR3 DNA sequence: TGTGCCAGCAGCTTAGTTGAGGGGGCCCCTGAAGCTTTCTTT. It yields the protein CASSLVEGAPEAFF.

This chain uses TRBV10-3 with TRBJ1-2, with TRBD1 matching 9 bases. The CDR3 length is 15 residues. The V and J ends lost 5 bases and 4 bases, in that order; junction bases with no gene match: 8. The germline gives CDR1 ENHRY, CDR2 SYGVKD. The CDR3: CAISRTGGLGYGYTF. The DNA of the CDR3 is TGTGCCATCAGTCGAACAGGGGGCCTTGGCTATGGCTACACCTTC.

This clonotype was detected only once. This chain links TRBV10-2 with TRBJ1-5, with D perhaps matching TRBD1 (5 bases). Per the germline V gene, CDR1 is WSHSY and CDR2 is SAAADI. Trimming took 4 bases from V and 11 from J, leaving 18 bases between them. This CDR3 is 14 amino acids long. CDR3 DNA: TGCGCCAGCAGTGGGACGACAGACGTCACGTCCCAGCATTTT. The encoded protein is CASSGTTDVTSQHF.

Only a few counts were recorded for this clonotype. The chain links TRBV12-3 or TRBV12-4 to TRBJ2-7, with D tentatively TRBD1 (6 bases). The CDR3 extends over 16 amino acids. The V end was cut by 2 bases, the J end by 2 bases, with 16 bases between. CDR3 DNA sequence: TGTGCCAGCAGTTTACATCTCGGCAGGGGAACCTACGAGCAGTACTTC. As protein: CASSLHLGRGTYEQYF.

This clonotype was seen only a few times. V usage is TRBV7-9 and J usage is TRBJ2-7; D may be TRBD2 (5 bases). Deletions cut 0 bases from V and 6 bases from J, with 12 bases between. This CDR3 has 14 amino acids. CDR1 SEHNR and CDR2 FQNEAQ come from the germline V gene (reference sequence). The CDR3 region is CASSLARLGGEQYF. The CDR3 nucleotides are TGTGCCAGCAGCTTAGCCCGACTTGGAGGCGAGCAGTACTTC.

The chain recombines TRBV10-3 with TRBJ1-6; maybe TRBD1 (5 bases). Trimming pared 5 bases from V and 7 bases from J, leaving 15 bases between. Germline values: CDR1 ENHRY, CDR2 SYGVKD. CDR3 length equals 15 residues. The CDR3 spells CAISKGAGSNSPLHF. The CDR3 nucleotides read TGTGCCATCAGTAAAGGGGCAGGGAGCAATTCACCCCTCCACTTT.

As to this clonotype: One end of the junction varies from germline; a read error may be responsible. V and J are TRBV2 and TRBJ2-7; the D gene is possibly TRBD1 (5 bases). Germline assignment: CDR1 SNHLY and CDR2 FYNNEI. This CDR3 has 15 amino acids. The chain's CDR3 is CASRDPGQGVHEQHF. DNA for the CDR3: TGTGCCAGCAGAGATCCCGGGCAGGGTGTCCACGAGCAGCACTTC.

The chain is built from TRBV20-1 and TRBJ2-3, with D uncertain. V lost 7 bases and J 2 bases, leaving 7 bases between the germline ends. The germline V gene has CDR1 DFQATT and CDR2 SNEGSKA (reference sequence). CDR3 length: 11 amino acids. CDR3 sequence reads: CSGFTTDTQYF. The CDR3 DNA sequence: TGCAGTGGGTTTACCACAGATACGCAGTATTTT.

This clonotype was counted a few times. A junction end diverges from the germline sequence, so it may reflect a read error. The chain has TRBV7-7 and TRBJ2-5; TRBD1 matches 11 bases. The germline V gene has CDR1 SSHAT and CDR2 FNYEAQ (reference sequence). CDR3 length equals 15 residues. The CDR3 DNA is TGTGCTAGCAGCTCGACCGGGACAGGGGGAGAGACCCAGTACTTC. It is translated as CASSSTGTGGETQYF.

This clonotype occurred many times. V usage is TRBV20-1 and J usage is TRBJ2-7; TRBD1 agrees at 11 bases. The junction had 8 bases not matched to a gene; V was cut back by 1 base and J by 0 bases. The CDR3 runs 17 residues. Germline V lookup: CDR1 DFQATT, CDR2 SNEGSKA (reference sequence). The CDR3 loop is CSARVAVGTGGSYEQYF. The CDR3, as DNA: TGCAGTGCTAGAGTAGCGGTGGGGACAGGGGGCTCCTACGAGCAGTACTTC.

This clonotype was detected once. The chain recombines TRBV5-1 with TRBJ2-7; 12 bases align to TRBD1. CDR3 length equals 15 residues. Trimming took 0 bases from V and 6 from J; bases not matched to a gene: 4. Germline CDR1 reads SGHRS; CDR2 reads YFSETQ. As DNA, the CDR3 is TGCGCCAGCAGCTTGGCCGAGGGACAGGGGGCCGAGCAGTACTTC. It translates to CASSLAEGQGAEQYF.

In the case of this clonotype: The final CDR3 position lacks the conserved phenylalanine or tryptophan, pointing to a likely read error. V is TRBV9 and J is TRBJ1-2, with 8 bases lining up with TRBD1. Trimming took 3 bases from V and 6 from J; bases not matched to a gene: 7. Germline loops: CDR1 SGDLS, CDR2 YYNGEE. The CDR3 is 14 amino acids. The chain's CDR3 is CASSAGDRRHGYTI. The CDR3 bases are TGTGCCAGCAGCGCAGGGGACAGGCGACATGGCTACACCATC.

Many counts were recorded for this clonotype. The chain couples TRBV12-3 or TRBV12-4 to TRBJ1-1; D unresolved. Trimming took off 7 bases at V and 5 bases at J, with 14 bases between the two ends. The CDR3 loop spans 13 amino acids. Here the CDR3 DNA reads TGTGCCAGCACCCTAGCATTGGGTACTGAAGCTTTCTTT. This encodes CASTLALGTEAFF.

This clonotype was counted at least ten times. V usage is TRBV7-9 and J usage is TRBJ2-5; D possibly corresponds to TRBD2 (6 bases). Trimming pared 5 bases from V and 11 bases from J, leaving 24 bases between. Germline CDR1 SEHNR, CDR2 FQNEAQ (reference sequence). The CDR3 is made up of 15 amino acids. In DNA form, the CDR3 reads TGTGCCAGCAGCCCCCTTGTAGCGGCCCAGGTTTCGCAGTACTTC. It specifies CASSPLVAAQVSQYF.

At least ten counts were recorded for this clonotype. V gene TRBV7-4 combines with J gene TRBJ1-2; 7 positions match TRBD1. After removal of 1 base from V and 2 bases from J, the junction contained 4 bases not matched to a gene. The CDR3 covers 15 residues. From germline, CDR1 is SGHVT and CDR2 SQSDAQ. CDR3 protein: CASSLEVRGNYGYTF. The CDR3 coding sequence is TGTGCCAGCAGCTTAGAGGTCAGGGGGAACTATGGCTACACCTTC.

Many counts were recorded for this clonotype. This chain links TRBV6-2 or TRBV6-3 with TRBJ2-7; D remains unclear. Per germline, CDR1 MNHEY and CDR2 SVGEGT. This CDR3 is 13 amino acids long. V was trimmed by 6 bases and J by 3 bases, leaving 12 bases between them. The CDR3 nucleotides are TGTGCCAGCAGGGACCTTGCGCACTACGAGCAGTACTTC. This codes for CASRDLAHYEQYF.

This clonotype was observed a handful of times. The CDR3 loop is CASSLGDNQETQYF. The CDR3 nucleotides read TGCGCCAGCAGCTTGGGGGACAACCAAGAGACCCAGTACTTC. J is TRBJ2-5 and V is TRBV5-1, with a weak D call TRBD1 (6 bases). CDR3 length equals 14 residues. Per the germline V gene, CDR1 is SGHRS and CDR2 is YFSETQ. V lost 0 bases and J 0 bases, leaving 6 bases between the germline ends. The whole variable domain, filled in from reference TRBV5-1 and TRBJ2-5, reads KAGVTQTPRYLIKTRGQQVTLSCSPISGHRSVSWYQQTPGQGLQFLFEYFSETQRNKGNFPGRFSGRQFSNSRSEMNVSTLELGDSALYLCASSLGDNQETQYFGPGTRLLVL.